The rows below give T cell receptor beta chains drawn from one sample of a study of regulatory T cells in long-lasting Graves disease. TCRdb re-called the multiplex PCR reads with MiXCR, one entry per CDR3 protein. Of around 400,000 distinct CDR3 sequences listed, 12% are singletons. The sample was also reused in another study, on T cells in Graves' hyperthyroidism and ophthalmopathy.

The specimen was peripheral blood mononuclear cells (PBMCs), collected at new diagnosis, from a patient treated with antithyroid drugs. These receptors came from a woman aged 18 to 35 with Graves disease. Both conserved end residues are part of each CDR3. D genes are given only for firm matches. Expanded clones are given a class, and other clones once, few, many or no size at all.

. TRBJ1-5 many 13 TRBV12-3/TRBV12-4 TGTGCCAGCAGTTTTCTCAGGGATCAGCCCCAGCATTTT CASSFLRDQPQHF
. TRBJ1-1 many 17 TRBV7-2 TGTGCCACCAATAGAGGGTTGCACTCGCTTATGAACACTGAAGCTTTCTTT CATNRGLHSLMNTEAFF
TRBD1 TRBJ1-5 . 17 TRBV7-9 TGTGCCAGCAGCCTGGACAGGGGGAGGGGAAGCAATCAGCCCCAGCATTTT CASSLDRGRGSNQPQHF
. TRBJ1-2 many 12 TRBV30 TGTGCCTGGAGTGCGGCAGGGCATGGCTACACCTTC CAWSAAGHGYTF
. TRBJ2-6 . 19 TRBV11-2 TGTGCCAGCAGCGTCTCAGGGGGGGGCCTGAGCTCTGGGGCCAACGTCCTGACTTTC CASSVSGGGLSSGANVLTF
TRBD1 TRBJ2-1 many 15 TRBV20-1 TGCAGTGCTAGAGATGGGGTCAGGGGGCGCGATGAGCAGTTCTTC CSARDGVRGRDEQFF
. TRBJ1-2 few 13 TRBV4-2 TGTGCCAGCAGCCAAGATATAAGGGACGGCTACACCTTC CASSQDIRDGYTF
. TRBJ1-1 many 12 TRBV12-3/TRBV12-4 TGTGCCAGCAGTTCTGGGGCAGGGGAAGCTTTCTTT CASSSGAGEAFF
TRBD2 TRBJ2-5 few 17 TRBV4-1 TGCGCCAGCAGCCAAGATACGGGGGGACCTCCCCAAGAGACCCAGTACTTC CASSQDTGGPPQETQYF
. TRBJ1-1 many 12 TRBV2 TGTGCCAGCAGTTCTACAGCGTATGAAGCTTTCTTT CASSSTAYEAFF
TRBD1 TRBJ2-4 few 16 TRBV5-6 TGTGCCAGCAGCCTATTCCCGACAGGGCGGATAAACATTCAGTACTTC CASSLFPTGRINIQYF
TRBD1 TRBJ1-5 many 15 TRBV6-1 TGTGCCAGCAGTGCCATCGGGACAGGGGGTCAGCCCCAGCATTTT CASSAIGTGGQPQHF
TRBD1 TRBJ1-2 few 15 TRBV29-1 TGCAGCGTTGAAGACCTTTTGGGGACAGACTATGGCTACACCTTC CSVEDLLGTDYGYTF
TRBD2 TRBJ2-1 many 13 TRBV11-3 TGTGCCAGCAGCTTAAAGGGGCGGGAGATGCAGTTCTTC CASSLKGREMQFF
. TRBJ2-3 few 13 TRBV20-1 TGCAGTGCTAGTTGGAGGACGCAGGATACGCAGTATTTT CSASWRTQDTQYF
TRBD2 TRBJ2-5 many 14 TRBV6-1 TGTGCCAGCATTTCGGGGGGTCGGAAAGAGACCCAGTACTTC CASISGGRKETQYF